This passage covers 9 T cell receptor beta chains from one sample sequenced in a study of CD8 T cells in ankylosing spondylitis. TCRdb processed the 5' RACE reads anew with MiXCR; each CDR3 protein has one entry. The sample includes more than 150,000 distinct CDR3 sequences, over 15% seen only once; the top ten take around 4%. Source material: blood, either unsorted or a sorted T cell fraction (not recorded which). The source is a male donor between 10 and 30 years old with ankylosing spondylitis or in good health (not recorded which).

This clonotype appeared a few times. This sequence joins TRBV4-3 and TRBJ2-1, with D unclear. The CDR3 has 13 amino acids. Per the germline V gene, CDR1 is LGHNA and CDR2 is YSLEER. Trimming removed 0 bases from V and 7 bases from J, with 7 bases in between. CDR3 sequence reads: CASSQDARNEQFF. In nucleotides, the CDR3 is TGCGCCAGCAGCCAAGATGCGAGGAATGAGCAGTTCTTC.

This clonotype has ten or more counts. J is TRBJ2-1 and V is TRBV20-1, with 10 bases fitting TRBD2. This CDR3 is 16 amino acids long. From germline, CDR1 is DFQATT and CDR2 SNEGSKA (reference sequence). J lost 14 bases, V lost 3 bases, and 19 bases had no gene match. DNA for the CDR3: TGCAGTGCTAGCCCCACTAAAGCGGGAGGGCCCTCGTGGGAGTTCTTC. This encodes CSASPTKAGGPSWEFF.

This clonotype was counted ten times or more. V usage is TRBV20-1 and J usage is TRBJ2-5, with 10 bases lining up with TRBD2. After removal of 3 bases from V and 1 base from J, the junction contained 5 bases not matched to a gene. Looked up from germline, CDR1 is DFQATT and CDR2 is SNEGSKA (reference sequence). The CDR3 loop spans 15 amino acids. The CDR3 protein is CSASRASGGQETQYF. The CDR3 bases are TGCAGTGCTAGTCGGGCTAGCGGGGGCCAAGAGACCCAGTACTTC.

This clonotype was detected only a few times. The chain employs TRBV7-6 and TRBJ2-1, with TRBD2 matching 7 bases. V was pared by 5 bases and J by 4 bases, with 11 bases of the junction left unmatched. The CDR3 sequence is 16 residues long. Per the germline V gene, CDR1 is SGHVS and CDR2 is FNYEAQ. The CDR3 DNA reads as TGTGCCAGCAGCCGGCTAATAGCGGGTGCGTACAATGAGCAGTTCTTC. The encoded protein is CASSRLIAGAYNEQFF.

The chain recombines TRBV11-2 with TRBJ2-3; TRBD1 matches 8 bases. In germline, CDR1 is SGHAT, CDR2 FQNNGV. The CDR3 totals 14 residues. V shed 4 bases, J shed 6 bases, and the junction held 6 bases outside the gene matches. The CDR3 is CASSSDRVVDTQYF. CDR3 bases: TGTGCCAGCAGCTCGGACAGGGTGGTGGATACGCAGTATTTT.

This clonotype was counted at least ten times. The chain links TRBV20-1 to TRBJ2-1, with 7 bases matching TRBD1. The CDR3 is 12 amino acids. Germline V lookup: CDR1 DFQATT, CDR2 SNEGSKA (reference sequence). V dropped 7 bases and J dropped 0; count of bases not matched to a gene: 0. The CDR3: CSGQGSYNEQFF. Written as DNA, the CDR3 is TGCAGTGGACAGGGCTCCTACAATGAGCAGTTCTTC.

This clonotype was recorded many times. The chain uses TRBV5-6 and TRBJ2-1, with 9 positions matching TRBD1. The CDR3 extends over 15 amino acids. In germline, CDR1 is SGHDT, CDR2 YYEEEE. Trimming took 4 bases from V and 1 from J; bases not matched to a gene: 3. CDR3 loop: CASSTGGASYNEQFF. CDR3 bases: TGTGCCAGCAGCACAGGGGGCGCTTCCTACAATGAGCAGTTCTTC.

This chain joins TRBV5-1 and TRBJ2-3; a possible D gene is TRBD2 (5 bases). The CDR3 loop spans 13 amino acids. With 4 bases removed from V and 5 bases from J, the gap between germline ends came to 11 bases. Germline CDR1 SGHRS, CDR2 YFSETQ. This CDR3 is CASSEGVRDTQYF. CDR3 DNA sequence: TGCGCCAGCAGCGAGGGTGTTAGAGATACGCAGTATTTT.

This clonotype was detected ten times or more. The gene calls are TRBV27 and TRBJ2-7; perhaps TRBD1 as D (6 bases). Germline assignment: CDR1 MNHEY and CDR2 SMNVEV (reference sequence). The CDR3 is 12 residues long. Trimming removed 6 bases from V and 5 bases from J, with 11 bases in between. CDR3 nucleotide sequence: TGTGCCAGCAGACAGGGTCTCCACGAGCAGTACTTC. This codes for CASRQGLHEQYF.